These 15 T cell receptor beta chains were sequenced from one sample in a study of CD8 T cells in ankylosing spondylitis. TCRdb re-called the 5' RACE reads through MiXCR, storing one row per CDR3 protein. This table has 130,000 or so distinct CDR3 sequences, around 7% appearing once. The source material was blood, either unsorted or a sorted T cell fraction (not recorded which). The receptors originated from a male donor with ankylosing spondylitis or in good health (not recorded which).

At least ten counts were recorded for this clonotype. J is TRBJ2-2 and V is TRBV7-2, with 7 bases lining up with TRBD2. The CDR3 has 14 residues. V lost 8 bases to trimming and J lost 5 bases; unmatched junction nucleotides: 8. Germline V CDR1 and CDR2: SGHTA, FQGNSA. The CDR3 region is CASSAGDGTGELFF. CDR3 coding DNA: TGTGCCAGCTCGGCGGGGGACGGAACCGGGGAGCTGTTTTTT. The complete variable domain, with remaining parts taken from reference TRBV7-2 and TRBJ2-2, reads GAGVSQSPSNKVTEKGKDVELRCDPISGHTALYWYRQSLGQGLEFLIYFQGNSAPDKSGLPSDRFSAERTGGSVSTLTIQRTQQEDSAVYLCASSAGDGTGELFFGEGSRLTVL.

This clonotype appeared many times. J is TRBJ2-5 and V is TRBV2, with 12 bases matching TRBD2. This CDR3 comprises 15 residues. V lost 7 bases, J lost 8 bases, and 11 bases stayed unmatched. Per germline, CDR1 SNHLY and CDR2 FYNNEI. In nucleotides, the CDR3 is TGTGCCAGCATGTCCATACTAGCGGGGGGAATCACCCAGTACTTC. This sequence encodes CASMSILAGGITQYF.

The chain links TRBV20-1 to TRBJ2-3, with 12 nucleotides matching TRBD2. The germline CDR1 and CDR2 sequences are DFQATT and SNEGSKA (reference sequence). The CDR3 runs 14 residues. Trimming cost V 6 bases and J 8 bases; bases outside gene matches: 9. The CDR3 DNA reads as TGCAGTGCCTGGACTAGCGGGGTGCAGGGTACGCAGTATTTT. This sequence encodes CSAWTSGVQGTQYF.

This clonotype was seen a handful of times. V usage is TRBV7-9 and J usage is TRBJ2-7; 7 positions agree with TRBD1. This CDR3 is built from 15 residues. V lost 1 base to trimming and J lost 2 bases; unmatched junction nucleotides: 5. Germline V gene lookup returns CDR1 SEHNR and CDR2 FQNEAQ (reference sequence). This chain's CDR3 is CASSLVGDRAYEQYF. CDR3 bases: TGTGCCAGCAGCTTAGTTGGGGACAGAGCCTACGAGCAGTACTTC.

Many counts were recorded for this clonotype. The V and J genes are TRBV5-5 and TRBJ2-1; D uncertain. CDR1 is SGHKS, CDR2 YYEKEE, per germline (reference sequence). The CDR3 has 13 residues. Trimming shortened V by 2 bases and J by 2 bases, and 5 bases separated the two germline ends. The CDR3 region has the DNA TGTGCCAGCAGCTTTCAAGCCTACAATGAGCAGTTCTTC. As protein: CASSFQAYNEQFF.

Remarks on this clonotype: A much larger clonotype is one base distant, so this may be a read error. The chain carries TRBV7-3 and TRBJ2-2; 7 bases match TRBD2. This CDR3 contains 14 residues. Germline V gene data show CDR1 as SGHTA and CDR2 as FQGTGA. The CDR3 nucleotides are TGTGCCAGCACCCGGGGGGACTTGGCCGGGGAGCTGGTTTTT. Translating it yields CASTRGDLAGELVF.

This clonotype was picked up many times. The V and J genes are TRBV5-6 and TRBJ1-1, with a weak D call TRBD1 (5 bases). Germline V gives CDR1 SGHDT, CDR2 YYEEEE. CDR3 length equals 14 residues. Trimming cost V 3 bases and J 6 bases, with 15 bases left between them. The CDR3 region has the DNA TGTGCCAGCAGCTCCTGGGGGGGGAGCGCTGAAGCTTTCTTT. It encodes CASSSWGGSAEAFF.

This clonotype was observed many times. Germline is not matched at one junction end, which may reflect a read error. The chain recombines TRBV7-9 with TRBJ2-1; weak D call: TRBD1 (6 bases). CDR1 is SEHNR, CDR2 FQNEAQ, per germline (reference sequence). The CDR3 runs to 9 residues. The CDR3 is CASSLVGGF. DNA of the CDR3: TGTGCCAGCAGCTTAGTAGGGGGTTTC.

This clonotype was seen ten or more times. CDR3 sequence: CASSEGGGKFTGELFF. The DNA of the CDR3 is TGCGCCAGCAGTGAGGGTGGCGGAAAATTCACCGGGGAGCTGTTTTTT. The genes are TRBV10-2 and TRBJ2-2; no definite D call. Trimming pared 2 bases from V and 4 bases from J, leaving 14 bases between. The CDR3 is made up of 16 amino acids. Germline assignment: CDR1 WSHSY and CDR2 SAAADI.

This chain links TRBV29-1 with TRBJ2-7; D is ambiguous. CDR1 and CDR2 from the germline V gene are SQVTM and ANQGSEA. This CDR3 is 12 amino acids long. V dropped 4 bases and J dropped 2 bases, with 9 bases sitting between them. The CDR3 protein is CSVVTTPYEQYF. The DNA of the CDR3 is TGCAGCGTTGTAACAACTCCCTACGAGCAGTACTTC.

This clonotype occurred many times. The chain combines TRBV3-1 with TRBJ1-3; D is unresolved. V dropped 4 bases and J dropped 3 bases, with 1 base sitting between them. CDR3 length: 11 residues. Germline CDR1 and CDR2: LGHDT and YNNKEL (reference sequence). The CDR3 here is CASSRGNTIYF. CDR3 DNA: TGTGCCAGCAGCCGTGGAAACACCATATATTTT.

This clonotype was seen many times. The CDR3 DNA reads as TGTGCCATCAGTGAGTCAGGGACGAACACTGAAGCTTTCTTT. Its protein is CAISESGTNTEAFF. The J gene is TRBJ1-1, the V gene TRBV10-3; TRBD1 is a possible D gene (5 bases). Trimming left V 0 bases short and J 1 base short, with 6 bases between. In germline, CDR1 is ENHRY, CDR2 SYGVKD. The CDR3 length is 14 residues.

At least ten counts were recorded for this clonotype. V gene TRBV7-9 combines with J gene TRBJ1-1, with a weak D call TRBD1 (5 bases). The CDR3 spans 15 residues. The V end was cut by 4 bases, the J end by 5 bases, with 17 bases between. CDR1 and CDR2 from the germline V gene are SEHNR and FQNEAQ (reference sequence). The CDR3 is CASSYPWEGRTEAFF. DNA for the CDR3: TGTGCCAGCAGCTACCCATGGGAGGGGAGGACTGAAGCTTTCTTT.

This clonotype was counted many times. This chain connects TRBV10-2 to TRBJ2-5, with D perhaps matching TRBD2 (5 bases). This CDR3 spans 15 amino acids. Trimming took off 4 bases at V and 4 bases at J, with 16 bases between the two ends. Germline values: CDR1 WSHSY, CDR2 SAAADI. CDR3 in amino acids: CASSALGGGGETQYF. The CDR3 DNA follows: TGCGCCAGCAGTGCCCTTGGAGGAGGTGGAGAGACCCAGTACTTC.

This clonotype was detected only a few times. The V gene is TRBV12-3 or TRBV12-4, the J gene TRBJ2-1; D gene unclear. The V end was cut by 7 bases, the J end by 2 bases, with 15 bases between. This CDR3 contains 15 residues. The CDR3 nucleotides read TGTGCCAGCACACCTGAAGCGAACCCCTACAATGAGCAGTTCTTC. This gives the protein CASTPEANPYNEQFF.